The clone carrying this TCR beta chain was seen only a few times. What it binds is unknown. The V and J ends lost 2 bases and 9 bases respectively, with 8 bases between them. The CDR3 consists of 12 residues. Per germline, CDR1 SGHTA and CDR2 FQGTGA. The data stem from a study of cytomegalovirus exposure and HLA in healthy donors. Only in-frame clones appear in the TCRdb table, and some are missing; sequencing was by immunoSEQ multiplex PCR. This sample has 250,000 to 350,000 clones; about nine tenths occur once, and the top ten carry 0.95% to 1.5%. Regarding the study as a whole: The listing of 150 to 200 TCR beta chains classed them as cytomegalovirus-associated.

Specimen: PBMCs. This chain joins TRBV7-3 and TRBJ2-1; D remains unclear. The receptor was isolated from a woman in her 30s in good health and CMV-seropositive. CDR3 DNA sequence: TGTGCCAGCAGCTTAGGGCACAGTGAGCAGTTCTTC. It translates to CASSLGHSEQFF. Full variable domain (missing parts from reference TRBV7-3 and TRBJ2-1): GAGVSQTPSNKVTEKGKYVELRCDPISGHTALYWYRQSLGQGPEFLIYFQGTGAADDSGLPNDRFFAVRPEGSVSTLKIQRTERGDSAVYLCASSLGHSEQFFGPGTRLTVL.